The clone carrying this T cell receptor (beta chain) was found once. This specimen comes from a study of T cells after somatic rescue of genetic block. The repertoire was sequenced with immunoSEQ multiplex PCR; TCRdb's copy has only in-frame clones and lacks some. The table includes 88,000 or so clones, over 80% detected once. This TCR derives from a woman aged 18 to 35. Sequenced material: peripheral blood mononuclear cells (PBMCs).

The CDR3 DNA is TGTGCCAGCAGCTTACAGGGGACTCTCCAAGAGACCCAGTACTTC. It codes for CASSLQGTLQETQYF. The chain combines TRBV28 with TRBJ2-5; possible D gene TRBD1, 7 bases. CDR3 size: 15 residues. Germline V gene data show CDR1 as MDHEN and CDR2 as SYDVKM. Trimming cost V 6 bases and J 1 base, with 15 bases left between them.